The rows below give T cell receptor beta chains drawn from one sample of a study of T cells in Graves' hyperthyroidism and ophthalmopathy. A single record per CDR3 protein comes from TCRdb applying MiXCR to the multiplex PCR reads. The repertoire holds 300,000 to 450,000 distinct CDR3 sequences, with less than 20% as singletons. Source material: blood. Source of these receptors: a woman in her forties with Graves' ophthalmopathy. Both conserved end residues are trimmed from each CDR3. Size values are once, few and many counts, or a class for expanded clones, and some rows have none.

STDQGALQPQH	TRBV29-1	NA
ASSQDELNTEAF	TRBV4-1	NA
ASSSFEGVTEAF	TRBV13	NA
SASGLAGGNGGRTDTQY	TRBV20-1	many
ASSSDGMNTEAF	TRBV5-1	many
AWSGEEGQNSPLH	TRBV30	few
ASRDSSYEQY	TRBV6-1	many
ASRNTGQGFNQPQH	TRBV6-1	NA
ASRPGTVNYEQY	TRBV6-1	many
ASRRPGVNQPQH	TRBV19	many
SAPDNYGYT	TRBV20-1	NA
ASSPTVFSGRGKTQY	TRBV27	many
ASSEEGPEISQETQY	TRBV6-1	many
ASLRDGGETQY	TRBV12-5	NA
ASSVPGMNTEAF	TRBV6-5	few
ASSLVRGARYTEAF	TRBV28	many
AWRVSWGAF	TRBV30	many
ASSEARGNTEAF	TRBV27	NA
ASRGDRISGANVLT	TRBV12-3/TRBV12-4	NA
ASSDSTGGGTDTQY	TRBV6-4	many
ASSPQRGGVFLTQY	TRBV7-8	many
ASSWTGVVNTEAF	TRBV5-1	many